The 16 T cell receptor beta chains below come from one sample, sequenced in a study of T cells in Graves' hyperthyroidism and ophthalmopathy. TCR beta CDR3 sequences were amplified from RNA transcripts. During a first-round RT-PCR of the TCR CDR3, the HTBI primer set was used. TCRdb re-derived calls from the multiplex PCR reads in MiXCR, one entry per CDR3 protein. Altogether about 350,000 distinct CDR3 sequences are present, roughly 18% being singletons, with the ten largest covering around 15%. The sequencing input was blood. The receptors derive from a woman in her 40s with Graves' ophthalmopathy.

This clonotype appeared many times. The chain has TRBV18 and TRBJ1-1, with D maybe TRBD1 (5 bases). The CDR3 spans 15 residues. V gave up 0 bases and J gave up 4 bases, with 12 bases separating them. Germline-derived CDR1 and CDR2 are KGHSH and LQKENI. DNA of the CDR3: TGTGCCAGCTCACCACCGGGGGGATGGAGCACTGAAGCTTTCTTT. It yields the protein CASSPPGGWSTEAFF.

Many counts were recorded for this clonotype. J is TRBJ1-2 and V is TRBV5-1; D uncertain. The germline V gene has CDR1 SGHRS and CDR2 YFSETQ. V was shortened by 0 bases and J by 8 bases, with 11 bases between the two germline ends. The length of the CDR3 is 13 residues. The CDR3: CASSLEAAGGYTF. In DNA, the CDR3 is TGCGCCAGCAGCTTGGAGGCCGCTGGGGGCTACACCTTC.

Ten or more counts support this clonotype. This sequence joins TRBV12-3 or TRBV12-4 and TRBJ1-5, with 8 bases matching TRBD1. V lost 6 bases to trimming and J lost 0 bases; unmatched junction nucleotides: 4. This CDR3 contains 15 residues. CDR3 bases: TGTGCCAGCAGACCTACAGGGGGTAGCAATCAGCCCCAGCATTTT. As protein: CASRPTGGSNQPQHF.

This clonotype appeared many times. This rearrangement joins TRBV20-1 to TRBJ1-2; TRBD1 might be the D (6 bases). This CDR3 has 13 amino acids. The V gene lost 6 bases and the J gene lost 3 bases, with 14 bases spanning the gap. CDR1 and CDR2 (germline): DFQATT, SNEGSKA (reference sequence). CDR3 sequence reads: CSARGAVDYGYTF. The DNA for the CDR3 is TGCAGTGCCCGGGGGGCAGTGGACTATGGCTACACCTTC.

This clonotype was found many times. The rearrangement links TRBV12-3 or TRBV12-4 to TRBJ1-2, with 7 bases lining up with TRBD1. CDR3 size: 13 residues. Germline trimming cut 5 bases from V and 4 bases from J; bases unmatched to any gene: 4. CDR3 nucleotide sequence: TGTGCCAGCAGTAATCACAGGGGCTATGGCTACACCTTC. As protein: CASSNHRGYGYTF.

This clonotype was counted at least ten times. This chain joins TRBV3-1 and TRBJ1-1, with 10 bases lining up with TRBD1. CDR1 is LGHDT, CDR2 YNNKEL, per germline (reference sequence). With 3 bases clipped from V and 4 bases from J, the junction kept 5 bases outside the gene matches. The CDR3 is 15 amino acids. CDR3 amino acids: CASSQTGGGGTEAFF. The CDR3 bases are TGTGCCAGCAGCCAGACAGGGGGCGGTGGCACTGAAGCTTTCTTT.

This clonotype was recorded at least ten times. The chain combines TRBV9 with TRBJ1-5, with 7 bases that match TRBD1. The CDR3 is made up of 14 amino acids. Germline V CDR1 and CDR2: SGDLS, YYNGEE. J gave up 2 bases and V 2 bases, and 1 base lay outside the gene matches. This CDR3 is CASSVGQGNQPQHF. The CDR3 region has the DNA TGTGCCAGCAGCGTTGGACAGGGCAATCAGCCCCAGCATTTT. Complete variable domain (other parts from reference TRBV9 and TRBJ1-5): DSGVTQTPKHLITATGQRVTLRCSPRSGDLSVYWYQQSLDQGLQFLIQYYNGEERAKGNILERFSAQQFPDLHSELNLSSLELGDSALYFCASSVGQGNQPQHFGDGTRLSIL.

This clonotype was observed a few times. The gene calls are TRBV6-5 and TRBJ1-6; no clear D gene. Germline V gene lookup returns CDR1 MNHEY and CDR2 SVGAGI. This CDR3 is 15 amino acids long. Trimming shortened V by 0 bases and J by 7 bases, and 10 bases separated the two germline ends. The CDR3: CASSYSPDPNSPLHF. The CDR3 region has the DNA TGTGCCAGCAGTTACTCGCCAGACCCAAATTCACCCCTCCACTTT.

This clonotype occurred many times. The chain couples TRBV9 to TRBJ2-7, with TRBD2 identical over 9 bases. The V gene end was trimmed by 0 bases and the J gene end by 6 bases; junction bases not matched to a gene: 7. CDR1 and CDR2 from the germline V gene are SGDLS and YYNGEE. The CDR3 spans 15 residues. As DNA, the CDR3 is TGTGCCAGCAGCGTAGGTGTGGGACTAGCCGTCGAGCAGTACTTC. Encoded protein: CASSVGVGLAVEQYF.

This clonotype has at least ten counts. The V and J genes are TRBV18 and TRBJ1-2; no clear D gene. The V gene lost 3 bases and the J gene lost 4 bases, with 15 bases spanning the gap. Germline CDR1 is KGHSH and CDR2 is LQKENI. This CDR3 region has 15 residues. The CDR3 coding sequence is TGTGCCAGCTCACCCAATTCGGGCGCGAGCTATGGCTACACCTTC. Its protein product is CASSPNSGASYGYTF.

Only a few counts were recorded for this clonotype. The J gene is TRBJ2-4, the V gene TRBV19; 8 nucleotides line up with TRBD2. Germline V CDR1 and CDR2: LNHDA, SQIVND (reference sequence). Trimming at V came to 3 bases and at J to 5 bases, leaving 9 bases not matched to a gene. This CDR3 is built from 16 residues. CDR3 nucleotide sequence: TGTGCCAGTAGTATGAGGGTTGCGGGAGGCCAAAACATTCAGTACTTC. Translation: CASSMRVAGGQNIQYF.

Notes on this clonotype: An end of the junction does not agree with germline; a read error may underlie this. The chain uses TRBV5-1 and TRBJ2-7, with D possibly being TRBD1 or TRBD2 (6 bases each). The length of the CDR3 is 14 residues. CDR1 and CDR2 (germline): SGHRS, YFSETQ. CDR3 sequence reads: CASSPGASTYERYF. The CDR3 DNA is TGCGCCAGCAGCCCGGGGGCGAGCACCTACGAGCGGTACTTC. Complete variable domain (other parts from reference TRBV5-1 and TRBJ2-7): KAGVTQTPRYLIKTRGQQVTLSCSPISGHRSVSWYQQTPGQGLQFLFEYFSETQRNKGNFPGRFSGRQFSNSRSEMNVSTLELGDSALYLCASSPGASTYERYFGPGTRLTVT.

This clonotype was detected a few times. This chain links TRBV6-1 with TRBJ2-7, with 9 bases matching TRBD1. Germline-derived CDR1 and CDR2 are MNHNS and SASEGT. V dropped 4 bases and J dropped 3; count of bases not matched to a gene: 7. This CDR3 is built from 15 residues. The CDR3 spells CASSGSVTGGYEQYF. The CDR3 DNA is TGTGCCAGCAGTGGGTCGGTGACAGGGGGCTACGAGCAGTACTTC.

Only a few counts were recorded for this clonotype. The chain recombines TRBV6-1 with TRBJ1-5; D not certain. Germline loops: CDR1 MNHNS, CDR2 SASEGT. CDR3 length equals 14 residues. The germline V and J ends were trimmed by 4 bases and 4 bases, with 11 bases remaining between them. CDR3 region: CASSVPQRNQPQHF. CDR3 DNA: TGTGCCAGCAGTGTGCCTCAGAGGAATCAGCCCCAGCATTTT.

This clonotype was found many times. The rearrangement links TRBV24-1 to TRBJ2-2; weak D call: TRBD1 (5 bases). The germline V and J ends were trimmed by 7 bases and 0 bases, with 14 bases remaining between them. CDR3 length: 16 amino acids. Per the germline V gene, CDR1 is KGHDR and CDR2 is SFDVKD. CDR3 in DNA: TGTGCCACCAGCAATCCACAGGTGACGAACACCGGGGAGCTGTTTTTT. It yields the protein CATSNPQVTNTGELFF.

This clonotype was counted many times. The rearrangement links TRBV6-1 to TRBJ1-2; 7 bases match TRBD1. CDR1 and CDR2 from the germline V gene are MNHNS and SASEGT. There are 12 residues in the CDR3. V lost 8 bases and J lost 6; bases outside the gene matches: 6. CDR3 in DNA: TGTGCCAGCGAATTGCAGGGGGATGGCTACACCTTC. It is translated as CASELQGDGYTF.